A selection of T cell receptor beta chains follows, all from one sample in a study of blood T cell repertoires in COVID-19. The assay was immunoSEQ multiplex PCR, and TCRdb's table has in-frame clones only and misses some. Among 130,000 to 150,000 clones listed, roughly 78% were seen once. Sequencing used peripheral blood. The receptors derive from a human donor with acute or convalescent COVID-19. The donor label of this sample is uncertain. CDR3s include the opening cysteine and the closing phenylalanine or tryptophan. A D gene is named only where the DNA matches it firmly. Size is omitted from some rows. Given values are once, few, many or a class for expanded clones.

cdr3_nt cdr3_aa j_call d_call clone_size v_call
TGTGCCAGTTCCAACAGGGGCTACGAGCAGTACTTC CASSNRGYEQYF TRBJ2-7 TRBD1 NA TRBV12-3/TRBV12-4
TGCGCCAGCAGCTTGGACAGCTTGTATAATTCACCCCTCCACTTT CASSLDSLYNSPLHF TRBJ1-6 NA NA TRBV5-1
TGTGCCAGCAGTTACACACAATATAGCAATCAGCCCCAGCATTTT CASSYTQYSNQPQHF TRBJ1-5 NA NA TRBV6-5
TGTGCCAGTAGTATTAGAGACAGGGGGCTTCAGGGTGAGCAGTTCTTC CASSIRDRGLQGEQFF TRBJ2-1 TRBD1 NA TRBV19
TGTGCCAGCAGTGGGGACAGGGCAAACACCATATATTTT CASSGDRANTIYF TRBJ1-3 TRBD1 NA TRBV2
TGTGCCAGCAGCCCCGGAGCCAAAAACATTCAGTACTTC CASSPGAKNIQYF TRBJ2-4 NA NA TRBV14
TGTGCCAGCAGCCAATTAGTCAAAACCGACTACGAGCAGTACTTC CASSQLVKTDYEQYF TRBJ2-7 NA NA TRBV3-1/TRBV3-2
TGTGCCAGCAGCCAAGGGGGTGTAGGGGGCGCGAAGAATTCACCCCTCCACTTT CASSQGGVGGAKNSPLHF TRBJ1-6 TRBD1 NA TRBV4-2
TGTGCCAGCAGTGACTCGACGCGGACAGCCAACTATGGCTACACCTTC CASSDSTRTANYGYTF TRBJ1-2 NA NA TRBV6-4
TGTGCCTGGAACGGGTACGAGACCCAGTACTTC CAWNGYETQYF TRBJ2-5 NA once TRBV30
TGTGCCAGCAGCTTGAGACCGACGGGCAATGAGCAGTTCTTC CASSLRPTGNEQFF TRBJ2-1 NA NA TRBV5-6
TGTGCCAGCAGTGAAAGGGGGGGTTCCGAAGCTTTCTTT CASSERGGSEAFF TRBJ1-1 NA NA TRBV2
TGCGCCAGCAGCTCCTCCACCCAGGGGGAAAAACTGTTTTTT CASSSSTQGEKLFF TRBJ1-4 NA NA TRBV5-1
TGTGCCAGCAGCTTAGTACGGGACTCCTACGAGCAGTACTTC CASSLVRDSYEQYF TRBJ2-7 NA NA TRBV13
TGTGCCAGCAGCTCGCGACAGGATCCCTATGGCTACACCTTC CASSSRQDPYGYTF TRBJ1-2 NA NA TRBV5-4
TGTGCCAGCAGCTCCCAGACAGGCAATGAAAAACTGTTTTTT CASSSQTGNEKLFF TRBJ1-4 NA NA TRBV5-5
TGTGCCAGCAGTTTGCAGGGAAGCAATCAGCCCCAGCATTTT CASSLQGSNQPQHF TRBJ1-5 NA NA TRBV6-5
TGTGCCAGCAGCTTACATCCACAGATGAACACTGAAGCTTTCTTT CASSLHPQMNTEAFF TRBJ1-1 NA NA TRBV7-9
TGTGCCAGCAGCGGGTTACAGGGAACTTCCTCCCGGGAGCTGTTTTTT CASSGLQGTSSRELFF TRBJ2-2 NA NA TRBV9
TGTGCCAGCAGCCCCGGGACACGCTATGGCTACACCTTC CASSPGTRYGYTF TRBJ1-2 NA few TRBV3-1/TRBV3-2
TGCAGCGTTGAACGGGGGGAGGGCTACACCTTC CSVERGEGYTF TRBJ1-2 NA NA TRBV29-1
TGTGCCACCACGAAGGACAGAAACACCGGGGAGCTGTTTTTT CATTKDRNTGELFF TRBJ2-2 NA NA TRBV10-3
TGTGCCAGCAGCTTTTATACCCAGCAAGAGACCCAGTACTTC CASSFYTQQETQYF TRBJ2-5 NA NA TRBV7-2
TGTGCCAGCAGCTTAGCGTCTACAGGGGCAGGAAACACCATATATTTT CASSLASTGAGNTIYF TRBJ1-3 TRBD1 once TRBV7-2
TGTGCCAGCTCACCGCCGACAGGGTCTGGAAACACCATATATTTT CASSPPTGSGNTIYF TRBJ1-3 TRBD1 NA TRBV18
TGCGCCAGCAGCTTATACCACCTCCGGGACAGGGTATCACCCCTCCACTTT CASSLYHLRDRVSPLHF TRBJ1-6 TRBD1 NA TRBV5-1
TGTGCCAGCAGCGTTGACAGGGGTTCTTATGGCTACACCTTC CASSVDRGSYGYTF TRBJ1-2 TRBD1 NA TRBV9
TGTGCCAGTAGTCAGGGAAGTTCCACTGAAGCTTTCTTT CASSQGSSTEAFF TRBJ1-1 NA once TRBV19
TGTGCCAGCAGTTTAACAGGAGAAGCTAACTATGGCTACACCTTC CASSLTGEANYGYTF TRBJ1-2 NA NA TRBV27
TGCGCCAGCAGCTTTGGTACTTCGGGCACAGATACGCAGTATTTT CASSFGTSGTDTQYF TRBJ2-3 NA NA TRBV5-1
TGTGCCAGCAGCTCTAATTCGGACAGGGCAGACCTGAACACTGAAGCTTTCTTT CASSSNSDRADLNTEAFF TRBJ1-1 NA NA TRBV21-1
TGTGCCAGCAGTAATAGCGGGGGTCACACAGATACGCAGTATTTT CASSNSGGHTDTQYF TRBJ2-3 TRBD2 few TRBV5-6
TGTGCCAGCAGTTTCGGCAGGGCGGGGAGCAATCAGCCCCAGCATTTT CASSFGRAGSNQPQHF TRBJ1-5 NA NA TRBV6-2/TRBV6-3
TGTGCCAGCTCACCGCGGGAGGGTAATCACTATGGCTACACCTTC CASSPREGNHYGYTF TRBJ1-2 NA once TRBV18
TGTGCCAGCAGGATGGACAGGCTCTACAATGAGCAGTTCTTC CASRMDRLYNEQFF TRBJ2-1 TRBD1 NA TRBV6-5
TGTGCCAGCTCACCAACGGGACAGGGACAAGAGACCCAGTACTTC CASSPTGQGQETQYF TRBJ2-5 TRBD1 few TRBV18
TGCGCCAGCAGCCAAGGACTGAACTCTGGAAACACCATATATTTT CASSQGLNSGNTIYF TRBJ1-3 NA NA TRBV4-3
TGTGCCAGCAGCCTACTGACAGGGACGAACACTGAAGCTTTCTTT CASSLLTGTNTEAFF TRBJ1-1 TRBD1 NA TRBV11-2
TGCGCCAGCAGCCAAGATTGGAGCAGGGATGTTGGTGGCTACACCTTC CASSQDWSRDVGGYTF TRBJ1-2 NA NA TRBV4-3
TGTGCCTGGAGTGACGCGGGTAGCTATGGCTACACCTTC CAWSDAGSYGYTF TRBJ1-2 NA NA TRBV30